Included here is one TCR beta chain sequence, with context. Its cognate antigen is unknown. As to treatment: approximately nine-day PBMC culture with coronavirus spike peptide pools or control peptides (ViraFEST assay). There are 12 residues in the CDR3. Looked up from germline, CDR1 is SGHTA and CDR2 is FQGNSA. V shed 6 bases and J shed 3 bases, with 9 bases lying between them. Sequencing of DNA taken from cultured CD4+ T cells relied on the Oncomine TCR Beta short-read assay. TCRdb called the PCR reads again in MiXCR, with one record for every CDR3 protein. The table records fewer than 20,000 distinct CDR3 sequences, 61% of them present only once. The data belong to a study of vaccination and CD4 T cells after COVID-19. For the study at large: With 10 or so mild cases and one severe, convalescent patients were SARS-CoV-2 positive by nasal swab PCR. Convalescent patients gave post-COVID blood a median approximately 94 days post-diagnosis, range 35 to 161. Blood was drawn a median around 72 days post second dose, range 14 to 241.

V and J are TRBV7-2 and TRBJ2-7; D unclear. The sequence was obtained from a human donor who had recovered from COVID-19. Sequencing was done on a sample of CD4+ T cells from blood, cultured in vitro. The CDR3 DNA reads TGTGCCAGCAGACTCCTAGGCTACGAGCAGTACTTC. It translates to CASRLLGYEQYF.